This T cell receptor (beta chain) was profiled in a study of human T cells and chemical hapten exposure. Study at large: Diphenylcyclopropenone was applied weekly to patients' scalps across the approximately 24-week study.

Time point defined: patch test 1, 2 weeks after DPC sensitization. The treatment denotes: therapeutic diphenylcyclopropenone sensitization with weekly scalp DPC. TCRdb re-called the RACE reads with MiXCR, one entry per CDR3 protein. In the table there are roughly 120,000 distinct CDR3 sequences, around 10% of which are singletons. V lost 6 bases and J lost 7, with 12 bases in between. CDR1 is ENHRY, CDR2 SYGVKD, per germline. This CDR3 has 12 residues. Study-wide points: No change in TCRs above 1 in 1000 frequency was produced by DPC sensitization. There was a positive correlation between PT1 expanded TCR counts and patch test score.

Worth noting for this clonotype: Antigen specificity is unknown.

The rearrangement links TRBV10-3 to TRBJ1-1; no reliable D call. The source material was whole blood, sampled in connection with sensitization to the hapten diphenylcyclopropenone (DPC). The TCR was taken from a woman aged 45 to 65 with alopecia areata. Some clones in this sample may be carry-over from other donors' samples. For the CDR3, the DNA is TGTGCCATCAGGGCATTTGCCCATGAAGCTTTCTTT. It yields the protein CAIRAFAHEAFF.